A single sample is the source of the 6 T cell receptor beta chains below, sequenced in a study of cytomegalovirus exposure and HLA in healthy donors. Both 60 Vbeta primers and 13 Jbeta primers went into the PCR. Data came from immunoSEQ multiplex PCR; TCRdb stores just in-frame clones and leaves some out. Recorded for this sample: fewer than 200,000 clones. The specimen sequenced was PBMCs. The receptors come from a woman in her sixties or seventies in good health and CMV-seronegative.

The genes are TRBV5-1 and TRBJ1-5, with D hard to call. V dropped 5 bases and J dropped 11 bases, with 20 bases sitting between them. The CDR3 is 14 amino acids. Looked up from germline, CDR1 is SGHRS and CDR2 is YFSETQ. The CDR3 reads CASSPEGSDTTQHF. CDR3 DNA sequence: TGCGCCAGCAGTCCGGAGGGCTCCGACACGACCCAGCATTTT.

The CDR3, as DNA: TGTGCCAGCAGCCGGGACAGGGAAGAGACCCAGTACTTC. This sequence encodes CASSRDREETQYF. The genes are TRBV11-2 and TRBJ2-5, with 9 bases lining up with TRBD1. Trimming took 5 bases from V and 3 from J; bases not matched to a gene: 1. This CDR3 has 13 residues. Germline V lookup: CDR1 SGHAT, CDR2 FQNNGV.

The gene calls are TRBV12-5 and TRBJ2-5, with D unresolved. The V gene lost 5 bases and the J gene lost 5 bases, with 9 bases spanning the gap. The CDR3 covers 12 residues. The germline V gene encodes CDR1 LGHNT and CDR2 FRNRAP. The CDR3 sequence: CASGQLSETQYF. The CDR3, as DNA: TGTGCTAGTGGTCAACTCTCGGAGACCCAGTACTTC.

This chain connects TRBV10-2 to TRBJ1-2; D is perhaps TRBD1 (5 bases). Trimming cost V 9 bases and J 5 bases, with 19 bases left between them. CDR1 is WSHSY and CDR2 is SAAADI in the germline V gene. This CDR3 has 14 amino acids. CDR3 protein: CASSGSGLNYGYTF. CDR3 coding DNA: TGCGCCAGTTCTGGCTCGGGACTGAATTATGGCTACACCTTC.

The chain carries TRBV16 and TRBJ1-2; 12 nucleotides line up with TRBD1. The J segment lost 7 bases and the V segment lost 3 bases, leaving 18 bases of the junction unmatched. Germline V gives CDR1 KGHSY, CDR2 FQNENV. The CDR3 runs 19 residues. CDR3 residues: CASSHLLEPGQGATAGYTF. The CDR3 bases are TGTGCCAGCAGCCACCTCCTCGAACCGGGACAGGGGGCTACGGCTGGCTACACCTTC.

The chain employs TRBV7-9 and TRBJ2-5, with 7 positions matching TRBD1. Germline V gene data show CDR1 as SEHNR and CDR2 as FQNEAQ (reference sequence). V lost 1 base to trimming and J lost 5 bases; unmatched junction nucleotides: 10. The CDR3 spans 16 residues. The CDR3 sequence: CASSLETGSASETQYF. The CDR3 DNA follows: TGTGCCAGCAGCTTAGAGACAGGGTCCGCATCGGAGACCCAGTACTTC.